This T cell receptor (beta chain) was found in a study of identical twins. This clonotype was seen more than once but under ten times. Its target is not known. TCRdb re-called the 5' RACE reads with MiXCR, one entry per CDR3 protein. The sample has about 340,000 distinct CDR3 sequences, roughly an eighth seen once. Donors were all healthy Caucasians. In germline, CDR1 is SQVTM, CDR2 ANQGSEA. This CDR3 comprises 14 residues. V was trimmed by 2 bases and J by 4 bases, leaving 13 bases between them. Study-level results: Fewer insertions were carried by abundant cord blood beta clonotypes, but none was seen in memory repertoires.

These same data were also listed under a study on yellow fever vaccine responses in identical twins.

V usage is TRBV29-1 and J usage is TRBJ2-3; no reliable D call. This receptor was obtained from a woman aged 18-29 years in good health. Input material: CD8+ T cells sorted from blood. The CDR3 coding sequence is TGCAGCGTTGAATTCGGTAGCCAGGCAGATACGCAGTATTTT. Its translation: CSVEFGSQADTQYF.